This T cell receptor beta chain was captured by sequencing in a study of shared clonotypes between healthy human individuals. On ten immunoSEQ deep assay plates, unsorted PBMC DNA was sequenced. Method: immunoSEQ multiplex PCR; TCRdb's copy keeps in-frame clones and lacks some. Seen here are 450,000 to 550,000 clones, about four fifths observed once, and the top ten hold about an eighth. The CDR3 totals 14 residues. The ends were cut back, 5 bases at V and 6 bases at J, with 16 bases in the middle. Germline V gives CDR1 LNHDA, CDR2 SQIVND (reference sequence). Extraction of genomic DNA in unsorted samples used about 90 million PBMCs.

This receptor was taken from a woman between 40 and 50 years old in good health. Some clones in this sample may be carry-over from other donors' samples. The chain combines TRBV19 with TRBJ2-5; the D gene is possibly TRBD2 (7 bases). Source material: PBMCs. The CDR3 spells CASSGKGGWKTQYF. CDR3 nucleotide sequence: TGTGCCAGTAGTGGGAAGGGGGGGTGGAAGACCCAGTACTTC.